This T cell receptor (beta chain) was profiled in a study of radiotherapy plus CTLA-4 blockade in lung cancer. Study background: The study recorded objective responses in roughly 20% of patients and disease control in around 33%. The study, taken as a whole, reports: TCR clones from tumors expanded in blood after radiotherapy plus ipilimumab. The authors reported that early blood T cell clone dynamics, with interferon-beta, best predicted response.

This clone has just a few counts. Its antigen is currently unknown. Here immunoSEQ multiplex PCR was the method, and the copy in TCRdb shows in-frame clones only, minus some. The profile shows some 77,000 clones, 75% to 90% of them singletons. This TCR derives from a human donor with non-small cell lung cancer who had a partial response to radiotherapy plus ipilimumab. Here the sequenced sample was peripheral blood, taken from a patient treated with radiotherapy plus ipilimumab.

In nucleotides, the CDR3 is TGTGCCAGCAGCTTGCGGGAGGGCCTAGATACGCAGTATTTT. Protein sequence: CASSLREGLDTQYF. The chain employs TRBV5-4 and TRBJ2-3; 8 bases fit TRBD2. The ends lost 1 base at V and 5 bases at J; junction bases unmatched: 3. Germline CDR1 reads SGHNT; CDR2 reads YYREEE (reference sequence). This CDR3 spans 14 amino acids.